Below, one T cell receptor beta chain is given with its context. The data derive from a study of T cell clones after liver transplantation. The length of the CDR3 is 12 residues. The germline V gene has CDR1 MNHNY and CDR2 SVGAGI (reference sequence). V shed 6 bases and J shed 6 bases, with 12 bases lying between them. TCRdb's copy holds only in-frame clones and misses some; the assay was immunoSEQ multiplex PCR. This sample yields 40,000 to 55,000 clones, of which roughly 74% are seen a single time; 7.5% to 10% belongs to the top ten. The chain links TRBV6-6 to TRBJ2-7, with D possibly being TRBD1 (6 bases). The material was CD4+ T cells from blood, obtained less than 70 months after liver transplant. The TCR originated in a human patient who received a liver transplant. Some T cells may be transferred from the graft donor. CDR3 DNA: TGTGCCAGCAGCTTTAGAGGGGGCGAGCAGTACTTC. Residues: CASSFRGGEQYF.